A selection of T cell receptor beta chains follows, all from one sample in a study of T cell responses to AZD1222 COVID-19 vaccine. TCRdb's copy holds only in-frame clones and misses some; the assay was immunoSEQ multiplex PCR. The repertoire consists of about 150,000 clones, with under 95% occurring once and the leading ten covering 5%. The sequencing used peripheral blood, collected on day 0 of AZD1222 vaccination. Every receptor here comes from an adult in good health. CDR3s include the opening cysteine and the closing phenylalanine or tryptophan. A D gene is named only where the DNA matches it firmly. Clone size appears in some rows only: once, few, many, or a class for an expanded clone.

NA | TRBJ1-5 | TRBV18 | NA | CASSPNKLRTDSYQPQHF
NA | TRBJ1-1 | TRBV15 | NA | CATTGATDTEAFF
NA | TRBJ1-1 | TRBV11-3 | once | CASSLGAREAFF
NA | TRBJ1-2 | TRBV7-9 | NA | CASSPSQGSSGYTF
NA | TRBJ1-2 | TRBV28 | once | CASSFFRSSNYGYTF
TRBD2 | TRBJ2-7 | TRBV19 | NA | CASSMAGESYEQYF
NA | TRBJ2-2 | TRBV2 | NA | CASSEVAGTNTGELFF
TRBD2 | TRBJ2-5 | TRBV2 | NA | CASSEVASGRETQYF
NA | TRBJ2-7 | TRBV3-1/TRBV3-2 | NA | CASSQLAGAGYEQYF
TRBD1 | TRBJ1-1 | TRBV27 | NA | CASSLEGQGAEAFF
NA | TRBJ1-1 | TRBV5-4 | NA | CASSLRRGAEAFF
NA | TRBJ2-7 | TRBV6-5 | NA | CASSSRDRHYEQYF
NA | TRBJ2-1 | TRBV14 | NA | CASSQPYNEQFF
NA | TRBJ1-1 | TRBV14 | NA | CASSQALGTFPEAFF
NA | TRBJ1-5 | TRBV19 | NA | CASQLGGGNQPQHF
NA | TRBJ1-6 | TRBV6-5 | NA | CASRQVDSPLHF
TRBD1 | TRBJ1-5 | TRBV5-5 | few | CASSLTTGDNQPQHF
NA | TRBJ1-2 | TRBV5-6 | once | CASSLVGRSPYGYTF
NA | TRBJ1-1 | TRBV5-8 | NA | CASSLGGISGLAEAFF
NA | TRBJ2-4 | TRBV13 | NA | CASSLGGQGRAKNIQYF
NA | TRBJ2-3 | TRBV3-1/TRBV3-2 | NA | CASSQVWDTDTQYF
TRBD1 | TRBJ2-5 | TRBV6-5 | NA | CASIQGTGGQETQYF
TRBD2 | TRBJ2-1 | TRBV11-3 | once | CASSLGGTSGTSHNEQFF
NA | TRBJ2-3 | TRBV19 | NA | CASSISYKGSTDTQYF
NA | TRBJ1-5 | TRBV15 | NA | CATSNGRNQPQHF
NA | TRBJ1-2 | TRBV5-1 | NA | CASSSRKQPDYGYTF
NA | TRBJ2-1 | TRBV9 | NA | CASSVGTTHNEQFF
TRBD2 | TRBJ2-7 | TRBV10-2 | NA | CASSVQRELSYEQYF
NA | TRBJ1-1 | TRBV5-5 | NA | CASSRIGPNTEAFF
NA | TRBJ1-6 | TRBV7-2 | few | CASSPDPFNSPLHF
TRBD1 | TRBJ2-2 | TRBV9 | NA | CASSVGGQGAVGELFF
NA | TRBJ2-4 | TRBV4-2 | NA | CASSLGQAAEGGNIQYF
NA | TRBJ1-5 | TRBV6-1 | NA | CASSEYTGGNQPQHF
TRBD1 | TRBJ1-1 | TRBV27 | NA | CASSRRTGTNTEAFF
NA | TRBJ1-5 | TRBV7-2 | NA | CASSLGGYSNQPQHF
NA | TRBJ2-1 | TRBV2 | NA | CASSWDSYNEQFF
TRBD1 | TRBJ2-7 | TRBV28 | NA | CASSPRDREEQYF
TRBD1 | TRBJ2-7 | TRBV11-3 | once | CATWDSRRYEQYF
NA | TRBJ2-1 | TRBV9 | NA | CASGPMSSYNEQFF
NA | TRBJ2-1 | TRBV13 | NA | CASSLTNSYNEQFF
TRBD2 | TRBJ2-2 | TRBV4-1 | NA | CASSPEASGSPGELFF
NA | TRBJ1-4 | TRBV10-3 | NA | CAISVGPSGEDEKLFF
NA | TRBJ2-2 | TRBV19 | NA | CASSLALNTGELFF
NA | TRBJ1-1 | TRBV13 | NA | CASSSLRTGTEAFF
NA | TRBJ2-1 | TRBV18 | NA | CASSPPWEVGNEQFF